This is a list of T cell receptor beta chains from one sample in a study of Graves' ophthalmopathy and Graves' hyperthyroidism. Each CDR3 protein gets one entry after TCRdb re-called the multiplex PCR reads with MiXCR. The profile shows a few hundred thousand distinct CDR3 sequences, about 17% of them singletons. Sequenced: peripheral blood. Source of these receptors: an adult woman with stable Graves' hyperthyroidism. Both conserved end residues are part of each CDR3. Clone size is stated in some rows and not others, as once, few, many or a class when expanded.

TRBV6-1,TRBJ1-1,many,CASSPWENTEAFF
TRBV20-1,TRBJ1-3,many,CSAVTNPGKTAGNTIYF
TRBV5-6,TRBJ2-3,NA,CASTVRGTDTQYF
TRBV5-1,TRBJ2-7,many,CASSLLPPVSDRGYEQYF
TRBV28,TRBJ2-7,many,CASSRRDRGSYEQYF
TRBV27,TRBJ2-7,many,CASSPTGQSGSYEQYF
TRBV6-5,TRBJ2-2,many,CASTSTGTKNTGELFF
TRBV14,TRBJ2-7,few,CASSQSLDSYEQYF
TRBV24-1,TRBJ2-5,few,CATSDAGTGGGETQYF
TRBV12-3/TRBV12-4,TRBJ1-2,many,CASSPRGGPNYGYTF
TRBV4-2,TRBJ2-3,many,CASSQVELRPDTQYF
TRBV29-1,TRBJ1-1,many,CSVEEYKNTEAFF
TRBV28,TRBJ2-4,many,CASSVRGQDVIKYF
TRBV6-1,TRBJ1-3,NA,CASSKTLLLNTIYF
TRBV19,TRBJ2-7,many,CASSIGRNYEQYF
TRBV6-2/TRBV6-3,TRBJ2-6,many,CASSRLGREDSGANVLTF
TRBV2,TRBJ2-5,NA,CASSMDRAQETQYF
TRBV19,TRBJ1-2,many,CASSTSDSYFYGYTF
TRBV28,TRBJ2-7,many,CASSLSAARNYEQYF
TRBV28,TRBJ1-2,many,CASSLGEYGYTF
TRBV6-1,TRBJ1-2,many,CASSTGNYGYTF
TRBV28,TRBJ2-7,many,CASSPRQMSYEQYF
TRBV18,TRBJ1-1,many,CASSRVPGGGGTEAFF
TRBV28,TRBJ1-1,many,CASSPPDNTEAFF
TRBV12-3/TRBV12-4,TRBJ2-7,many,CASSLGGREQYF
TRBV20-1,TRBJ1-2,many,CSARDPLGTGRARTYGYTF
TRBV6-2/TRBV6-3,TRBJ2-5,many,CASSKRLAGLQETQYF
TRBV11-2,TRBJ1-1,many,CASLRQANTEAFF
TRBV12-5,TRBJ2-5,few,CASGPGTGGWQETQYF
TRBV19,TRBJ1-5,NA,CASTLVTGRHQPQHF
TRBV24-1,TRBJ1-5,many,CATSDFRLVKMSNQPQHF
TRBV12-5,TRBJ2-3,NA,CASGLTRSDTQYF
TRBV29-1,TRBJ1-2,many,CSPPRGGDSHSRNYGYTF
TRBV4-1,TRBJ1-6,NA,CASSQVARANSPLHF
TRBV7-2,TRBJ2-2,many,CASSFRGSPTGELLF
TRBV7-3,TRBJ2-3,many,CASSLSWGAADTQYF
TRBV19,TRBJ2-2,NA,CASSIAGTNTGELCF
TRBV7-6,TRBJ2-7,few,CASSHLTGDYEQYF
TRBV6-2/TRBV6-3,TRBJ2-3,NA,CASSYFLAGEKSTDTQYF
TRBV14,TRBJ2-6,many,CASSQETTNVLTF
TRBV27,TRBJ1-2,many,CASSSSGQGGGYTF
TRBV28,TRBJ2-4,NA,CASSLDGRDIKYF
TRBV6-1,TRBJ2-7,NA,CASSDRESYEQCF
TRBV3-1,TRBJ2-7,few,CASRWRAGYEQYF
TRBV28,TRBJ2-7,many,CASSLPPDRRPYEQYF
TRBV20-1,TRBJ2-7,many,CSALSRRGYEQYF
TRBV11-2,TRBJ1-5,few,CASSSGTGGDQPQHF
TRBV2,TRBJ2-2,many,CASSESQTTGELFF
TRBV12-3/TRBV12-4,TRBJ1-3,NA,CASSFTTGGAGNTIYF
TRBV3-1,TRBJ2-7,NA,CASSPSGTPYEQYF
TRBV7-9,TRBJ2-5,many,CASSLQGGQGTQYF
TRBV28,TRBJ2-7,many,CASSPSGTVTYEQYF